The rows below give T cell receptor beta chains drawn from one sample of a study of blood T cell repertoires in COVID-19. Sequencing used immunoSEQ multiplex PCR; TCRdb keeps in-frame clones, though not all of them. This table has about 190,000 clones, around 86% appearing once. The sequenced material came from peripheral blood. The receptors shown here come from a middle-aged woman with acute or convalescent COVID-19. Both conserved end residues are part of each CDR3. Each record gives: clone size, V gene, J gene, D gene, CDR3 DNA, CDR3 protein. D genes are given only for firm matches. Size is stated for part of the rows, as once, few or many counts, or as a class when the clone is expanded.

clone size: .; V gene: TRBV5-4; J gene: TRBJ2-1; D gene: .; CDR3 DNA: TGTGCCAGCAGGTTCCGGGGTTTTGAGGGAGAGCAGTTCTTC; CDR3 protein: CASRFRGFEGEQFF
clone size: once; V gene: TRBV15; J gene: TRBJ2-3; D gene: .; CDR3 DNA: TGTGCCACCCGCAGCTTAGCGGAGGACACAGATACGCAGTATTTT; CDR3 protein: CATRSLAEDTDTQYF
clone size: .; V gene: TRBV10-3; J gene: TRBJ2-7; D gene: TRBD1; CDR3 DNA: TGTGCCATCAGCCAACGGACAGGGAGTTCCTACGAGCAGTACTTC; CDR3 protein: CAISQRTGSSYEQYF
clone size: .; V gene: TRBV11-3; J gene: TRBJ2-2; D gene: .; CDR3 DNA: TGTGCCAGCAGCTTCCACAGCACCGGGGAGCTGTTTTTT; CDR3 protein: CASSFHSTGELFF
clone size: .; V gene: TRBV28; J gene: TRBJ1-5; D gene: .; CDR3 DNA: TGTGCTTCCTACGGGGGGGCTGTGGGCAATCAGCCCCAGCATTTT; CDR3 protein: CASYGGAVGNQPQHF
clone size: .; V gene: TRBV5-1; J gene: TRBJ1-5; D gene: .; CDR3 DNA: TGCGCCAGCAGCTCTCTAGGTCAGCCCCAGCATTTT; CDR3 protein: CASSSLGQPQHF
clone size: .; V gene: TRBV29-1; J gene: TRBJ2-5; D gene: TRBD2; CDR3 DNA: TGCAGCGTTGGGGCCGATCGCACCACAAGCGGGGGGGGTAAAGAGACCCAGTACTTC; CDR3 protein: CSVGADRTTSGGGKETQYF
clone size: .; V gene: TRBV5-1; J gene: TRBJ2-2; D gene: .; CDR3 DNA: TGCGCCAGCAGCATCGGACTGTTCACCGGGGAGCTGTTTTTT; CDR3 protein: CASSIGLFTGELFF
clone size: .; V gene: TRBV29-1; J gene: TRBJ1-1; D gene: TRBD1; CDR3 DNA: TGCAGCGTCCGGGACAGGATACAAAACACTGAAGCTTTCTTT; CDR3 protein: CSVRDRIQNTEAFF
clone size: .; V gene: TRBV3-1/TRBV3-2; J gene: TRBJ2-3; D gene: .; CDR3 DNA: TGTGCCAGCAGCCCCGAGGGGGAAGGGACGCAGTATTTT; CDR3 protein: CASSPEGEGTQYF
clone size: .; V gene: TRBV27; J gene: TRBJ1-1; D gene: TRBD1; CDR3 DNA: TGTGCCAGCAGTTTAAACAGGGGCGGGACTGAAGCTTTCTTT; CDR3 protein: CASSLNRGGTEAFF
clone size: .; V gene: TRBV2; J gene: TRBJ2-7; D gene: .; CDR3 DNA: TGTGCCAGCAGTCGCCAGGGGGGCTTATACGAGCAGTACTTC; CDR3 protein: CASSRQGGLYEQYF
clone size: .; V gene: TRBV6-4; J gene: TRBJ1-6; D gene: TRBD1; CDR3 DNA: TGTGCCAGCTCACCGGGACAGGGACGCGCAGCCTATAATTCACCCCTCCACTTT; CDR3 protein: CASSPGQGRAAYNSPLHF
clone size: .; V gene: TRBV6-5; J gene: TRBJ1-1; D gene: .; CDR3 DNA: TGTGCCAGCAGTTTTGGGGCGCTAATGAACACTGAAGCTTTCTTT; CDR3 protein: CASSFGALMNTEAFF
clone size: once; V gene: TRBV11-2; J gene: TRBJ2-3; D gene: TRBD2; CDR3 DNA: TGTGCCAGTAACAGGGGACTAGCGGGAGTTAATACGCAGTATTTT; CDR3 protein: CASNRGLAGVNTQYF
clone size: .; V gene: TRBV7-2; J gene: TRBJ2-1; D gene: .; CDR3 DNA: TGTGCCAACTGGGAGTTAGCAGACAATGAGCAGTTCTTC; CDR3 protein: CANWELADNEQFF
clone size: .; V gene: TRBV7-2; J gene: TRBJ2-1; D gene: TRBD2; CDR3 DNA: TGTGCCAGCAGCCCTACAGCGGGAGTCTACAATGAGCAGTTCTTC; CDR3 protein: CASSPTAGVYNEQFF
clone size: few; V gene: TRBV7-2; J gene: TRBJ2-1; D gene: TRBD2; CDR3 DNA: TGTGCCAGCACAACACTAGCGGGAGGCCGCTACAATGAGCAGTTCTTC; CDR3 protein: CASTTLAGGRYNEQFF
clone size: .; V gene: TRBV4-2; J gene: TRBJ2-3; D gene: TRBD2; CDR3 DNA: TGTGCCAGCAGCCAAGAGATTATGAGCGGGGGGGCTTCTAGCACAGATACGCAGTATTTT; CDR3 protein: CASSQEIMSGGASSTDTQYF
clone size: .; V gene: TRBV3-1/TRBV3-2; J gene: TRBJ2-5; D gene: .; CDR3 DNA: TGTGCCAGCAGTCCCTACCGAGAGACCCAGTACTTC; CDR3 protein: CASSPYRETQYF
clone size: .; V gene: TRBV27; J gene: TRBJ1-5; D gene: .; CDR3 DNA: TGTGCCAGCAGTTGGCAAGGGGGCAATCAGCCCCAGCATTTT; CDR3 protein: CASSWQGGNQPQHF
clone size: .; V gene: TRBV5-1; J gene: TRBJ2-7; D gene: .; CDR3 DNA: TGCGCCAGCAGCCTGTGGACAGCTTCCTACGAGCAGTACTTC; CDR3 protein: CASSLWTASYEQYF
clone size: .; V gene: TRBV28; J gene: TRBJ2-7; D gene: .; CDR3 DNA: TGTGCCAGCAGGGACTTTCGTACCTACGAGCAGTACTTC; CDR3 protein: CASRDFRTYEQYF
clone size: .; V gene: TRBV28; J gene: TRBJ1-1; D gene: .; CDR3 DNA: TGTGCCAGCACTGACCGCGGCAGGGGAGCTTTCTTT; CDR3 protein: CASTDRGRGAFF
clone size: .; V gene: TRBV20-1; J gene: TRBJ1-5; D gene: .; CDR3 DNA: TGCAGTGCTAGTATCTCGGCAGGGAGGCAGCCCCAGCATTTT; CDR3 protein: CSASISAGRQPQHF
clone size: .; V gene: TRBV7-8; J gene: TRBJ1-5; D gene: .; CDR3 DNA: TGTGCCAGCAGCTCAGGTCGGTTTAATAGCAATCAGCCCCAGCATTTT; CDR3 protein: CASSSGRFNSNQPQHF
clone size: .; V gene: TRBV7-3; J gene: TRBJ2-1; D gene: .; CDR3 DNA: TGTGCCAGCAGCTTATTTTTGGGAGGTAGCAGTGAGCAGTTCTTC; CDR3 protein: CASSLFLGGSSEQFF
clone size: few; V gene: TRBV2; J gene: TRBJ2-3; D gene: TRBD2; CDR3 DNA: TGTGCCAGGGAACCGGGACTAGGTAGCCCAGATACGCAGTATTTT; CDR3 protein: CAREPGLGSPDTQYF
clone size: few; V gene: TRBV24-1; J gene: TRBJ1-5; D gene: .; CDR3 DNA: TGTGCCACCAGTCGATCCCAGGGTAATCAGCCCCAGCATTTT; CDR3 protein: CATSRSQGNQPQHF
clone size: .; V gene: TRBV19; J gene: TRBJ2-3; D gene: TRBD1; CDR3 DNA: TGTGCCAGTAATCCGGGACAGGGTTCAGATACGCAGTATTTT; CDR3 protein: CASNPGQGSDTQYF
clone size: .; V gene: TRBV4-2; J gene: TRBJ2-7; D gene: .; CDR3 DNA: TGTGCCAGCAGCCGGCTATTAGACTCCGCCTACGAGCAGTACTTC; CDR3 protein: CASSRLLDSAYEQYF
clone size: .; V gene: TRBV19; J gene: TRBJ2-7; D gene: TRBD2; CDR3 DNA: TGTGCCAGTAGTACTGGGACTAGCGGGAGATACGAGCAGTACTTC; CDR3 protein: CASSTGTSGRYEQYF
clone size: once; V gene: TRBV19; J gene: TRBJ2-1; D gene: TRBD2; CDR3 DNA: TGTGCCAGTAGTCCCCACCCGGGGGGGGCGGGCAACTACAATGAGCAGTTCTTC; CDR3 protein: CASSPHPGGAGNYNEQFF
clone size: .; V gene: TRBV12-3/TRBV12-4; J gene: TRBJ2-1; D gene: .; CDR3 DNA: TGTGCCAGCAGACTAGTGAATGAGCAGTTCTTC; CDR3 protein: CASRLVNEQFF
clone size: .; V gene: TRBV25-1; J gene: TRBJ1-1; D gene: .; CDR3 DNA: TGTGCCAGCCGGGGGTTGCACACTGAAGCTTTCTTT; CDR3 protein: CASRGLHTEAFF
clone size: .; V gene: TRBV28; J gene: TRBJ1-5; D gene: TRBD1; CDR3 DNA: TGTGCCAGCAGCTCGACAGGGAGTCCTAATCAGCCCCAGCATTTT; CDR3 protein: CASSSTGSPNQPQHF
clone size: few; V gene: TRBV29-1; J gene: TRBJ1-1; D gene: .; CDR3 DNA: TGCAGCGTTTCCCGGGACTCGAACACTGAAGCTTTCTTT; CDR3 protein: CSVSRDSNTEAFF
clone size: .; V gene: TRBV3-1/TRBV3-2; J gene: TRBJ1-6; D gene: .; CDR3 DNA: TGTGCCAGCAGTCCTCGGGAAACTTCACCCCTCCACTTT; CDR3 protein: CASSPRETSPLHF
clone size: .; V gene: TRBV28; J gene: TRBJ2-7; D gene: .; CDR3 DNA: TGTGCCAGCAAGGCAGGAGGCCCCTACGAGCAGTACTTC; CDR3 protein: CASKAGGPYEQYF
clone size: once; V gene: TRBV28; J gene: TRBJ1-3; D gene: .; CDR3 DNA: TGTGCCAGCACCCAGACATATGTGGGAAACACCATATATTTT; CDR3 protein: CASTQTYVGNTIYF
clone size: many; V gene: TRBV19; J gene: TRBJ2-1; D gene: TRBD1; CDR3 DNA: TGTGCCAGTAGTAAGTCGGGACAGGCGTTCGATGAGCAGTTCTTC; CDR3 protein: CASSKSGQAFDEQFF